Listed below are T cell receptor beta chains from one sample, sequenced in a study of shared clonotypes between healthy human individuals. The assay was immunoSEQ multiplex PCR, and TCRdb's table has in-frame clones only and misses some. The sample has roughly 1 million clones; roughly 70% are singletons. Source material: memory CD4+ T cells sorted from blood. The receptors here all came from a man aged 18-30 years in good health. Each CDR3 is given without its conserved first and last residue. Fields, in order: V gene, CDR3 protein.

TRBV5-1,ASSLALGGGGENTGELF
TRBV29-1,SAQTGVDLGYT
TRBV6-1,ASSERRINSGNTIY
TRBV10-1,ASSESRQGEQF
TRBV6-6,ASSYTGGGTDTQY
TRBV2,ASSRSSGNNEQF
TRBV5-6,ASSPGTGKNSPLH
TRBV2,ASSERDKRDGGYT
TRBV28,ASGTRSNQPQH
TRBV28,ASSHEFNRPTGELF
TRBV10-2,ASSESAGYQPQH
TRBV9,ASSARGQGRETQY
TRBV15,ATSSRGHTDTQY
TRBV11-2,ASSLTGPSGANVLT
TRBV29-1,SVGTSASRTGELF
TRBV28,ASSLRAAQSKGYT
TRBV18,ASSPPGLASTDTQY
TRBV27,ASSLRGTSPLH
TRBV18,ASSPPNTEAF
TRBV13,ASSLGDRTSEQY
TRBV6-1,ASRTDAAKNIQY
TRBV7-9,ASSAGQGRAF
TRBV9,ASSVGEGSSGNTIY
TRBV20-1,SARPEDEAF
TRBV21-1,ASSPLSPWGQDSYEQY
TRBV5-4,ASSWDRRVETQY
TRBV7-9,ASSLAGTSSEQY
TRBV4-1,ASSQPTSSSYNEQF
TRBV6-5,ASSLDSGQPYGYT
TRBV2,ASRPDTGELF
TRBV5-6,ASSLQTGGRKTQY
TRBV11-2,ASSLPAGVYEQY
TRBV6-1,ASSRQGLNIQY
TRBV28,ASRLTGQARNIQY
TRBV6-6,ASSYLQNEKLF
TRBV5-6,ASSLAFGGPTGELF
TRBV11-3,ASSLGGWGDTQY
TRBV19,ASSKGLAASEQY
TRBV7-2,ASRWGGGTEAF
TRBV5-4,ASSSGQGRTEAF
TRBV18,ASSPETGYEQY
TRBV19,ASGEHRYGYT
TRBV6-1,ASSDRGLRETQY
TRBV19,ASSTRGKRVNTEAF
TRBV5-5,ASSLYSRETQY
TRBV2,ASSADSQPSPLH
TRBV19,ASSRLVSGEQY
TRBV7-6,ASSLRREGQGEQF
TRBV10-3,AISDGLTGEKLF
TRBV19,ASSMSRGNQPQH
TRBV28,ASREPGQGADGYT
TRBV19,ASSILDNEQF
TRBV7-2,ASSPAGVHEQY